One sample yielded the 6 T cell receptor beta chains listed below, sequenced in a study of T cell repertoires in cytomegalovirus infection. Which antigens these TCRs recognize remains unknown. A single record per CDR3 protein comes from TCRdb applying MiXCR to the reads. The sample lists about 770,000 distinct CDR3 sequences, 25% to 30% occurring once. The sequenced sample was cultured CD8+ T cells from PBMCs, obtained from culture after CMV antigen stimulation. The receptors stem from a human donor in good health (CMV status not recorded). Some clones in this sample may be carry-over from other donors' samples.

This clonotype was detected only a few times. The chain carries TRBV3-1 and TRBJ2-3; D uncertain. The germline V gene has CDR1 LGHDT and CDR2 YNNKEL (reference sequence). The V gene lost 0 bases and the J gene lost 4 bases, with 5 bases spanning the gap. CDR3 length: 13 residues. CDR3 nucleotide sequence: TGTGCCAGCAGCCAAGATTATGCAGATACGCAGTATTTT. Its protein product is CASSQDYADTQYF.

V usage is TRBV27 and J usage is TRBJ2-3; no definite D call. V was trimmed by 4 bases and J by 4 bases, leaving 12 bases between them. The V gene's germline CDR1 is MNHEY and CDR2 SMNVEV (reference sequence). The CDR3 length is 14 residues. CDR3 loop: CASSYQQISDTQYF. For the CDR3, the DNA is TGTGCCAGCAGTTATCAACAGATTTCAGATACGCAGTATTTT.

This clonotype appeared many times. This chain's CDR3 is CASSKSGTLYEQYV. CDR3 coding DNA: TGTGCCAGCAGCAAATCCGGGACCCTCTACGAGCAGTACGTC. This rearrangement joins TRBV5-5 to TRBJ2-7; the D gene could be TRBD1 or TRBD2 (5 bases each). Trimming stripped 4 bases from V and 3 bases from J, with 14 bases between. This CDR3 has 14 residues. The germline V gene has CDR1 SGHKS and CDR2 YYEKEE (reference sequence).

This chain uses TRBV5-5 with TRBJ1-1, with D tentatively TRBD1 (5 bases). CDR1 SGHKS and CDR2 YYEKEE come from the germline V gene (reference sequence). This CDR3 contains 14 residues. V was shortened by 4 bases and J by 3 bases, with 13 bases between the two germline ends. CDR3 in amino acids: CASSVSGWDTEAFF. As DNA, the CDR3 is TGTGCCAGCAGCGTATCAGGGTGGGACACTGAAGCTTTCTTT. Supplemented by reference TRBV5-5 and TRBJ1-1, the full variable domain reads DAGVTQSPTHLIKTRGQQVTLRCSPISGHKSVSWYQQVLGQGPQFIFQYYEKEERGRGNFPDRFSARQFPNYSSELNVNALLLGDSALYLCASSVSGWDTEAFFGQGTRLTVV.

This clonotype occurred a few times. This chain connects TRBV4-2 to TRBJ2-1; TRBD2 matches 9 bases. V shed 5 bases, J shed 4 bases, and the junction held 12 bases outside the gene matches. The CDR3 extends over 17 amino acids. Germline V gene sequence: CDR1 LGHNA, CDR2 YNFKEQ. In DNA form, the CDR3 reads TGTGCCAGCAGCACCCTCGGTAGCGGGGGATATTACAATGAGCAGTTCTTC. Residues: CASSTLGSGGYYNEQFF.

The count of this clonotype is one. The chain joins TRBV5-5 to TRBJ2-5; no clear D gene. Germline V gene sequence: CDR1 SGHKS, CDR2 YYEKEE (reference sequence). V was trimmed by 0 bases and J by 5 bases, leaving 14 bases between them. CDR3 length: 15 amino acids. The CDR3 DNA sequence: TGTGCCAGCAGCTTGGACACATCGACGTGGGAGACCCAGTACTTC. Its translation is CASSLDTSTWETQYF.